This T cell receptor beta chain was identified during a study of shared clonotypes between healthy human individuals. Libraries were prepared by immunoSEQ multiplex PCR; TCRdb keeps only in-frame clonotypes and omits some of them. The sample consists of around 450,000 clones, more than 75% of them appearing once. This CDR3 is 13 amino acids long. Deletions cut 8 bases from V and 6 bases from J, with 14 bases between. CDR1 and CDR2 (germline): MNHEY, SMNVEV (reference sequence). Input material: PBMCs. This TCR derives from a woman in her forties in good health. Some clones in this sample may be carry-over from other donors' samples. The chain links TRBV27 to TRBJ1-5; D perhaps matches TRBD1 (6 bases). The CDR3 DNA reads TGTGCCAGCGCCTCGGGGGGCGGTCAGCCCCAGCATTTT. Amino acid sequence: CASASGGGQPQHF.